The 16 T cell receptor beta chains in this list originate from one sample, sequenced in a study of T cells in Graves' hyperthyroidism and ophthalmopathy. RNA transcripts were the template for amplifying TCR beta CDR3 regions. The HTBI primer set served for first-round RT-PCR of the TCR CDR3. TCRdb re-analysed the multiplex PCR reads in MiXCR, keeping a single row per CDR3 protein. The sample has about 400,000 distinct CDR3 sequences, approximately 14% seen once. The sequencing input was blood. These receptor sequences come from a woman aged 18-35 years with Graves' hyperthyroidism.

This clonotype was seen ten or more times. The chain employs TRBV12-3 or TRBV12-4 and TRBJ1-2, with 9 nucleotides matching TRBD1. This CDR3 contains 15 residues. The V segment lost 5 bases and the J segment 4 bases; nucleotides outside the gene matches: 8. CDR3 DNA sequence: TGTGCCAGCAGTCTCCACAGGGGGCGCGTCTATGGCTACACCTTC. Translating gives CASSLHRGRVYGYTF.

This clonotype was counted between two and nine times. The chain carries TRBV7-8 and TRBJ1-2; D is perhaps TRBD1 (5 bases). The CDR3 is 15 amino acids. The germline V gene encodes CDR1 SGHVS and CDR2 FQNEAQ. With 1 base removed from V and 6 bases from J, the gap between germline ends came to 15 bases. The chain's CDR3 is CASSLEEWTLDGYTF. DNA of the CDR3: TGTGCCAGCAGCTTAGAGGAATGGACATTAGATGGCTACACCTTC.

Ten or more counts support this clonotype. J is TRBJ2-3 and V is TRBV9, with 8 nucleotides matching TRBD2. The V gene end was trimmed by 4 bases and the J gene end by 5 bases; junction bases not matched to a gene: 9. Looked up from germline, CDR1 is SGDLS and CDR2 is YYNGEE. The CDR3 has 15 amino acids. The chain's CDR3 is CASSPSGAGGDTQYF. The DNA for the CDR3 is TGTGCCAGCAGCCCCAGCGGGGCGGGGGGAGATACGCAGTATTTT.

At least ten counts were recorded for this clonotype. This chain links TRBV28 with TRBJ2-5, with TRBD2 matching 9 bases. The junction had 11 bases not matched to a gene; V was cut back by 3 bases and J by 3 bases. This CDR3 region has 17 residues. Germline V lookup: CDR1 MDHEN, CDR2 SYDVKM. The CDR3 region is CASSLFSSGIGEETQYF. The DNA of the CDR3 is TGTGCCAGCAGTTTGTTTTCTAGCGGGATCGGGGAAGAGACCCAGTACTTC.

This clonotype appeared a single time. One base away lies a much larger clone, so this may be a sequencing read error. The CDR3 loop is CVSSEIYGYTF. CDR3 DNA: TGTGTCAGCAGTGAGATCTATGGCTACACCTTC. The genes are TRBV2 and TRBJ1-2, with D hard to call. CDR3 length equals 11 residues. Looked up from germline, CDR1 is SNHLY and CDR2 is FYNNEI.

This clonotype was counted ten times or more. The CDR3 DNA reads as TGTGCCATCAGGAGGGGGACTAGCGGCTACGAGCAGTACTTC. Its translation: CAIRRGTSGYEQYF. The chain links TRBV10-3 to TRBJ2-7; TRBD2 aligns across 11 bases. Germline trimming cut 6 bases from V and 3 bases from J; bases unmatched to any gene: 4. This CDR3 contains 14 residues. Germline-derived CDR1 and CDR2 are ENHRY and SYGVKD.

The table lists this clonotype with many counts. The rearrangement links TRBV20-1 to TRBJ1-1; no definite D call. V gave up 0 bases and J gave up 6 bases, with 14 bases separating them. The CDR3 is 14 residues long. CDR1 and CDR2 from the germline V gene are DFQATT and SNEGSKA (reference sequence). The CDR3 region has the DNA TGCAGTGCTAGAGATGGGAGACAAACCCCTGAAGCTTTCTTT. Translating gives CSARDGRQTPEAFF.

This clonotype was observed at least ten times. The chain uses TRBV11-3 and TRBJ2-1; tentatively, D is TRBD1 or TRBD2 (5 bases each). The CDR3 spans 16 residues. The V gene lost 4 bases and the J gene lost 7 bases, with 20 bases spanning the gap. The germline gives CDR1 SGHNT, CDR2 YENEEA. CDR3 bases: TGTGCCAGCAGCTCCGGGGCCGGGTTTGGCCTTAATGAGCAGTTCTTC. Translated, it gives CASSSGAGFGLNEQFF.

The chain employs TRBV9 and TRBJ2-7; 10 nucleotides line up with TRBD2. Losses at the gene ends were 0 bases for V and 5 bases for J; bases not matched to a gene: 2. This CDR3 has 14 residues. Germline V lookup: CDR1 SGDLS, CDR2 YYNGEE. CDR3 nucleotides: TGTGCCAGCAGCGTAGTTGGGACTAGCGACGAGCAGTACTTC. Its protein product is CASSVVGTSDEQYF.

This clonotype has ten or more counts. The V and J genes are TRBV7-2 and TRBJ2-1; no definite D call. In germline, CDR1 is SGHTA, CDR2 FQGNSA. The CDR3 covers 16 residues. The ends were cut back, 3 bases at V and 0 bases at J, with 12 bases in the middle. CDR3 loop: CASSFYSSSSYNEQFF. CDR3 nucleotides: TGTGCCAGCAGCTTTTACAGTTCGAGCTCCTACAATGAGCAGTTCTTC. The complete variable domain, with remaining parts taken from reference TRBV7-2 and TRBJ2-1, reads GAGVSQSPSNKVTEKGKDVELRCDPISGHTALYWYRQSLGQGLEFLIYFQGNSAPDKSGLPSDRFSAERTGGSVSTLTIQRTQQEDSAVYLCASSFYSSSSYNEQFFGPGTRLTVL.

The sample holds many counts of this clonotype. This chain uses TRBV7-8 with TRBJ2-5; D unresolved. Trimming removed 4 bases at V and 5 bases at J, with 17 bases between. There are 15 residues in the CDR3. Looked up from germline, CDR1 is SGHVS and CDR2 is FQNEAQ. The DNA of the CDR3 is TGTGCCAGCAGCTCCTACCCCAGGAGTTTGGAGACCCAGTACTTC. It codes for CASSSYPRSLETQYF.

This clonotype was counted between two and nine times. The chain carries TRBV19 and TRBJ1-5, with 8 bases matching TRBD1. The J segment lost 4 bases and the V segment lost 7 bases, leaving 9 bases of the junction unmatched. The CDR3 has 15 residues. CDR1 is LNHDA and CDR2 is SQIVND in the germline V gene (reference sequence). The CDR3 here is CASKDVGTGNQPQHF. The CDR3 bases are TGTGCCAGTAAGGACGTCGGGACAGGTAATCAGCCCCAGCATTTT.

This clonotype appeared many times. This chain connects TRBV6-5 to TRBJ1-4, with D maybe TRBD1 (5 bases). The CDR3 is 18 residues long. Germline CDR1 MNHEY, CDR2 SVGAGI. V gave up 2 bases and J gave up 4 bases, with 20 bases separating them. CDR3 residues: CASSYRLGQGEGNEKLFF. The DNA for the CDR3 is TGTGCCAGCAGTTACCGCCTTGGGCAGGGCGAGGGTAATGAAAAACTGTTTTTT.

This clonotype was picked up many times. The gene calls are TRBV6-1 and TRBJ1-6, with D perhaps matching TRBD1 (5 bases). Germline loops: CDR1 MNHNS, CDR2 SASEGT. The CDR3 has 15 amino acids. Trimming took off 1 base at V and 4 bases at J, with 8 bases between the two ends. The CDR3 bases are TGTGCCAGCAGTGAAGGGTCAGGGTATAATTCACCCCTCCACTTT. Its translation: CASSEGSGYNSPLHF.

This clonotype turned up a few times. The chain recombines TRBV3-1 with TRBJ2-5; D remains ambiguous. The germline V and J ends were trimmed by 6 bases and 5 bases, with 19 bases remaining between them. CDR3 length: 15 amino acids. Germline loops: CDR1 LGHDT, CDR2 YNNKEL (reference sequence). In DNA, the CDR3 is TGTGCCAGCAGTCTGCGGACGCTAAGTAAGGAGACCCAGTACTTC. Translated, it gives CASSLRTLSKETQYF.

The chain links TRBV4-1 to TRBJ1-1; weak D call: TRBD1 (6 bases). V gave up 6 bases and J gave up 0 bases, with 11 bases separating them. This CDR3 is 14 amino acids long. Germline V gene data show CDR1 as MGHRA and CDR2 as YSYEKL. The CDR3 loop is CASRPQGLNTEAFF. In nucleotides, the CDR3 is TGCGCCAGCAGACCACAGGGCTTGAACACTGAAGCTTTCTTT.